This entry lists 8 T cell receptor beta chains sequenced from one sample in a study of T cells expressing NK-cell markers. TCRdb derives one entry per CDR3 protein from the 5' RACE reads, leaving out DNA. This table holds about 390,000 distinct CDR3 sequences. Source material: blood T cells: a sorted CD56 or NKG2C T cell subset, CD4+ or CD8+ T cells, or bulk PBMC T cells (not recorded which). These receptors all stem from a woman aged 45-65 years in good health.

The chain carries TRBV3-1 and TRBJ1-1; absent DNA, TCRdb's TRBD1 call cannot be checked. The CDR3 length is 13 residues. The germline V gene has CDR1 LGHDT and CDR2 YNNKEL (reference sequence). The CDR3 loop reads CASSQGRGVAAFF.

The V gene is TRBV19, the J gene TRBJ2-1; TCRdb picks TRBD1, but there is no DNA to check that call. The germline V gene has CDR1 LNHDA and CDR2 SQIVND (reference sequence). CDR3 length: 12 amino acids. The CDR3 protein is CASSHLGDEQFF.

The chain has TRBV7-2 and TRBJ2-1; TCRdb gives TRBD1 as the D gene, but with no DNA this cannot be confirmed. Germline assignment: CDR1 SGHTA and CDR2 FQGNSA. The CDR3 has 15 residues. CDR3 sequence reads: CASSLGPGNLNEQFF.

This rearrangement joins TRBV29-1 to TRBJ2-3; TCRdb designates TRBD1, a call that cannot be tested without DNA. The CDR3 runs 15 residues. CDR1 and CDR2 (germline): SQVTM, ANQGSEA. The CDR3 reads CSVEGQFSSTDTQYF.

This chain's CDR3 is CASSSGVGDYTF. The chain combines TRBV5-1 with TRBJ1-2. This CDR3 spans 12 amino acids. CDR1 and CDR2 from the germline V gene are SGHRS and YFSETQ.

The chain has TRBV15 and TRBJ1-4. The CDR3 is made up of 17 amino acids. Per germline, CDR1 LNHNV and CDR2 YYDKDF (reference sequence). The CDR3 sequence: CATSRSRTDRINEKLFF.

The chain recombines TRBV5-6 with TRBJ2-2. Germline loops: CDR1 SGHDT, CDR2 YYEEEE. The CDR3 is 16 amino acids. CDR3: CASSWDRVGDTGELFF.

This chain joins TRBV20-1 and TRBJ1-1; the D call from TCRdb, TRBD1, cannot be confirmed without DNA. The CDR3 is made up of 13 amino acids. Germline V gene data show CDR1 as DFQATT and CDR2 as SNEGSKA (reference sequence). The CDR3 protein is CSAYFLDRAEAFF.